One sample yielded the 5 T cell receptor beta chains listed below, sequenced in a study of control samples from healthy donors and cancer patients. Sequencing was performed with immunoSEQ multiplex PCR; in TCRdb, only in-frame clones are kept and a portion is missing. Here the sample spans about 110,000 clones, more than 85% being singletons. Sample: blood. The receptors were sampled from a woman younger than 30 in good health.

The rearrangement joins TRBV7-2 to TRBJ2-2; possibly TRBD2 for D (7 bases). Trimming pared 1 base from V and 4 bases from J, leaving 16 bases between. CDR3 length: 17 amino acids. CDR1 is SGHTA, CDR2 FQGNSA, per germline. This CDR3 reads CASSLVPLRGGTGELFF. The CDR3 coding sequence is TGTGCCAGCAGCTTAGTCCCCCTTAGGGGGGGCACCGGGGAGCTGTTTTTT.

This chain links TRBV18 with TRBJ1-1; D is ambiguous. V gave up 3 bases and J gave up 13 bases, with 21 bases separating them. The CDR3 length is 14 residues. Germline assignment: CDR1 KGHSH and CDR2 LQKENI. CDR3 DNA sequence: TGTGCCAGCTCACCCTGGTCGGCAGTCGCCAATGTTTTCTTT. This gives the protein CASSPWSAVANVFF.

This rearrangement joins TRBV6-5 to TRBJ2-2; D might be TRBD2 (6 bases). Germline values: CDR1 MNHEY, CDR2 SVGAGI. The CDR3 length is 15 residues. Trimming stripped 8 bases from V and 2 bases from J, with 15 bases between. The CDR3 loop is CASGFFGSNTGELFF. The CDR3 nucleotides read TGTGCCAGCGGCTTCTTCGGGAGCAACACCGGGGAGCTGTTTTTT.

The chain combines TRBV5-6 with TRBJ2-7; perhaps TRBD1 as D (6 bases). Germline CDR1 reads SGHDT; CDR2 reads YYEEEE. V shed 4 bases and J shed 5 bases, with 13 bases lying between them. The CDR3 is 13 residues long. CDR3 in amino acids: CASSLTGSNEQYF. The CDR3 bases are TGTGCCAGCAGCCTTACAGGGAGCAACGAGCAGTACTTC.

The chain employs TRBV7-9 and TRBJ2-7; 8 positions agree with TRBD2. Germline CDR1 and CDR2: SEHNR and FQNEAQ (reference sequence). The CDR3 loop spans 15 amino acids. J gave up 5 bases and V 2 bases, and 8 bases lay outside the gene matches. The CDR3 protein is CASSLSAGDGHEQYF. CDR3 sequence (DNA): TGTGCCAGCAGCTTATCAGCGGGAGACGGCCACGAGCAGTACTTC.